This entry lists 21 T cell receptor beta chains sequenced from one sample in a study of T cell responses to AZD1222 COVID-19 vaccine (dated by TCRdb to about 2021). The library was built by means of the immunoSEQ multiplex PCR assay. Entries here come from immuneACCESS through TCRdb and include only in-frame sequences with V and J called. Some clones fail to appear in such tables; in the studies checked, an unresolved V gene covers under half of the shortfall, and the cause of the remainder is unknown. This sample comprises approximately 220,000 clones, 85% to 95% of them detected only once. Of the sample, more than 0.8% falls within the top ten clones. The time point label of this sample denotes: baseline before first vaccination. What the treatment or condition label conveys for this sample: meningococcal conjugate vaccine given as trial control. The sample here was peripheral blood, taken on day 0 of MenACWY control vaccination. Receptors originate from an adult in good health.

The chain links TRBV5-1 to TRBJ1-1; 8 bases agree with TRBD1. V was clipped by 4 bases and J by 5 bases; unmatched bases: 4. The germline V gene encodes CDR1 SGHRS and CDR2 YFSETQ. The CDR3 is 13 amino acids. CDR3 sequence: CASSARTGTEAFF. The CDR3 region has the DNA TGCGCCAGCAGCGCAAGGACAGGGACTGAAGCTTTCTTT.

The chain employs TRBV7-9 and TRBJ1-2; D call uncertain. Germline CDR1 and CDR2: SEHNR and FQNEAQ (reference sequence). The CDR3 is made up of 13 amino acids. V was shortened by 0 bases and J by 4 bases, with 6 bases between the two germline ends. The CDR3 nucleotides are TGTGCCAGCAGCTTAGCAGACGGCTATGGCTACACCTTC. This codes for CASSLADGYGYTF.

CDR3 residues: CASKPRNYGYTF. The DNA of the CDR3 is TGTGCCAGCAAGCCGCGAAACTATGGCTACACCTTC. This chain joins TRBV12-3 or TRBV12-4 and TRBJ1-2, with unresolved D. Trimming took 7 bases from V and 2 from J, leaving 8 bases between them. CDR3 size: 12 residues.

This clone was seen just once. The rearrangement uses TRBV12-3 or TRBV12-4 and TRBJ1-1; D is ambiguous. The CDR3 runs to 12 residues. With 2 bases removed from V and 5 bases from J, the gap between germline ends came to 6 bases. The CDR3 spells CASSLYETEAFF. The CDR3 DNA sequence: TGTGCCAGCAGTTTATATGAGACTGAAGCTTTCTTT.

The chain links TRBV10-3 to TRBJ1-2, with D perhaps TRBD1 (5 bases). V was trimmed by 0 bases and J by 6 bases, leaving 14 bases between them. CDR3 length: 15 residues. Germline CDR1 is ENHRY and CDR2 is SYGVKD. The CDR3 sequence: CAISESAGWRDGYTF. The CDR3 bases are TGTGCCATCAGTGAGTCGGCAGGGTGGCGGGATGGCTACACCTTC.

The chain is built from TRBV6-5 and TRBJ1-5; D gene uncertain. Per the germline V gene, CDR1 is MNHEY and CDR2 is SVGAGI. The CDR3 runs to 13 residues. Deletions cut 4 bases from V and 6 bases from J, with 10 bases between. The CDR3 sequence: CASSLDLIQPQHF. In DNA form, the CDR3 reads TGTGCCAGCAGTTTGGACTTGATTCAGCCCCAGCATTTT.

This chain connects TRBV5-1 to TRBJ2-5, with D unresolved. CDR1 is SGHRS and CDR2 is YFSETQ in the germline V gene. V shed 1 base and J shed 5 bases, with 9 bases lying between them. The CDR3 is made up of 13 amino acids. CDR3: CASSLNKGETQYF. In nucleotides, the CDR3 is TGCGCCAGCAGCTTGAATAAAGGGGAGACCCAGTACTTC.

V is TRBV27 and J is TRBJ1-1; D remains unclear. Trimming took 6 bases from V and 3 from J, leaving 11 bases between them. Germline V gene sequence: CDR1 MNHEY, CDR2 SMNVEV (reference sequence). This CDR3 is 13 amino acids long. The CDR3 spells CASRYLAYTEAFF. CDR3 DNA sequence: TGTGCCAGCAGATACCTCGCGTACACTGAAGCTTTCTTT.

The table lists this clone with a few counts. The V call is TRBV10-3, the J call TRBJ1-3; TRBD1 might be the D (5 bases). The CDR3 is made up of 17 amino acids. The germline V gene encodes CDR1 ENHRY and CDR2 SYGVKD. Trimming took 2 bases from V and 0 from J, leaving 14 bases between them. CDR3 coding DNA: TGTGCCATCAGTGAGCGACAGTCGGGGAGCTCTGGAAACACCATATATTTT. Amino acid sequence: CAISERQSGSSGNTIYF.

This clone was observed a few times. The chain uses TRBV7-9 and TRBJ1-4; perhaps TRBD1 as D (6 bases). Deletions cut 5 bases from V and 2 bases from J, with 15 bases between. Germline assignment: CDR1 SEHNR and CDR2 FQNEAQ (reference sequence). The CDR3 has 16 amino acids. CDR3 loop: CASSRYRVTTNEKLFF. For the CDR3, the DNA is TGTGCCAGCAGCCGCTACAGGGTAACTACTAATGAAAAACTGTTTTTT.

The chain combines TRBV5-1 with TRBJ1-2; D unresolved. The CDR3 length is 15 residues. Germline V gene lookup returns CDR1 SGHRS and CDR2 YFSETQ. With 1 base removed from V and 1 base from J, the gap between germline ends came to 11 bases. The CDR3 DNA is TGCGCCAGCAGCTTGAGTTCCGGCAGTAACTATGGCTACACCTTC. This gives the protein CASSLSSGSNYGYTF.

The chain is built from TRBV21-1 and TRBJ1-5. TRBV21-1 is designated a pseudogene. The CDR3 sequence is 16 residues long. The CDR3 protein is CASSKVYPGYNQPQHF. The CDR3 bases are TGTGCCAGCAGCAAAGTTTACCCGGGGTACAATCAGCCCCAGCATTTT.

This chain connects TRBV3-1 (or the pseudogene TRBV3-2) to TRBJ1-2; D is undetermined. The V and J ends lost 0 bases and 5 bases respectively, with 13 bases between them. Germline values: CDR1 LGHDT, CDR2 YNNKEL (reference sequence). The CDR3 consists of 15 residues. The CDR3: CASSQDHRGAYGYTF. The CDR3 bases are TGTGCCAGCAGCCAAGACCACCGAGGAGCGTATGGCTACACCTTC.

The CDR3 coding sequence is TGTGCCAGCAGTCCCCACGCCCCGAACTATGGCTACACCTTC. As protein: CASSPHAPNYGYTF. This chain uses TRBV28 with TRBJ1-2; D ambiguous. Trimming shortened V by 5 bases and J by 2 bases, and 12 bases separated the two germline ends. The germline CDR1 and CDR2 sequences are MDHEN and SYDVKM. The length of the CDR3 is 14 residues.

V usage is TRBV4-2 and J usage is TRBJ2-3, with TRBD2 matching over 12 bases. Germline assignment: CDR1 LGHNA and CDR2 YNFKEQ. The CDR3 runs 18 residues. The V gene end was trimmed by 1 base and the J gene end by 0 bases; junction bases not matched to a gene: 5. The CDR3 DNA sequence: TGTGCCAGCAGCCAAGTGGCTAGCGGGGGGGCAAGCACAGATACGCAGTATTTT. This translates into CASSQVASGGASTDTQYF.

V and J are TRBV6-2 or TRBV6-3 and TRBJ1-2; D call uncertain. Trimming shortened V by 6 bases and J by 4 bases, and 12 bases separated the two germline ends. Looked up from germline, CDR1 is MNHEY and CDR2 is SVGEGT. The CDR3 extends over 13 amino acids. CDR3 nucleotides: TGTGCCAGCAGCAAAGACGGATTCTATGGCTACACCTTC. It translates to CASSKDGFYGYTF.

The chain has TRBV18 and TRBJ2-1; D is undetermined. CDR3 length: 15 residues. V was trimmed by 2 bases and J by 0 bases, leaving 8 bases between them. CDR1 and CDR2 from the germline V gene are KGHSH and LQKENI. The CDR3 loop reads CASSPRENSYNEQFF. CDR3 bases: TGTGCCAGCTCACCAAGAGAAAACTCCTACAATGAGCAGTTCTTC.

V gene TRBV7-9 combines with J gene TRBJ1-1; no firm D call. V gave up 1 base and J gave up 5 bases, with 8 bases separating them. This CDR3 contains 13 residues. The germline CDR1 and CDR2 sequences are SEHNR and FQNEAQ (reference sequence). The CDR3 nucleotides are TGTGCCAGCAGCTTAGATATGGGAACTGAAGCTTTCTTT. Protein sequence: CASSLDMGTEAFF.

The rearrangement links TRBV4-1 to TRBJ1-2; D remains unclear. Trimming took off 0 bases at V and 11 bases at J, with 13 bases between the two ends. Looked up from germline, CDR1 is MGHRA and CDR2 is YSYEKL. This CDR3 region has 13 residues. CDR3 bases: TGCGCCAGCAGCCAAGATGACCCCCCCCCTTACACCTTC. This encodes CASSQDDPPPYTF.

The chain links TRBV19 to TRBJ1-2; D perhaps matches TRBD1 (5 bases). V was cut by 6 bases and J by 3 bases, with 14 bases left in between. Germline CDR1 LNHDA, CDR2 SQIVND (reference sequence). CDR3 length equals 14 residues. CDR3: CASRSLQGYYGYTF. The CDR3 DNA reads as TGTGCCAGTAGGTCCCTCCAGGGATACTATGGCTACACCTTC.

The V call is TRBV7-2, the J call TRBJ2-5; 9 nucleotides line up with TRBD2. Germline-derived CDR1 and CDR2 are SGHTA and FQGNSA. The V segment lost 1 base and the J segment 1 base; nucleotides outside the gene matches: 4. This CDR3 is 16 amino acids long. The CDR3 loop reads CASSLVARGGQETQYF. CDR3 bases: TGTGCCAGCAGCTTAGTGGCGCGGGGGGGCCAAGAGACCCAGTACTTC.